The 19 T cell receptor beta chains listed next were all sequenced from one sample in a study of T cells after yellow fever vaccination (dated by TCRdb to between 2018 and 2020). This sample's treatment or condition label indicates: live attenuated yellow fever vaccine strain. Library prep was done by 5' RACE. TCRdb names Illumina HiSeq 2500 as the instrument used. The public sequencing data were trimmed at Q25 with fastp and processed into clonotypes with MiXCR by TCRdb, which kept only in-frame beta chains. CDR3 protein duplicates are merged, each entry listing the most common genes and DNA. For this sample the table gives hundreds of thousands of distinct CDR3 sequences, of which approximately 13% were detected only once. The top ten constitute roughly an eighth of the sample. This material consisted of PBMCs, taken on the day of the yellow fever booster vaccination. These receptors originate from a man in his thirties or forties who received the YFV17D yellow fever vaccine.

V gene TRBV10-3 combines with J gene TRBJ2-7; no firm D call. Per the germline V gene, CDR1 is ENHRY and CDR2 is SYGVKD. The CDR3 is 11 residues long. The germline V and J ends were trimmed by 10 bases and 0 bases, with 7 bases remaining between them. CDR3 nucleotides: TGTGCCACTTATAACTCCTACGAGCAGTACTTC. Translating it yields CATYNSYEQYF.

The chain joins TRBV29-1 to TRBJ2-4; 7 bases align to TRBD1. Per the germline V gene, CDR1 is SQVTM and CDR2 is ANQGSEA. The CDR3 is 13 amino acids. Losses at the gene ends were 7 bases for V and 11 bases for J; bases not matched to a gene: 14. The CDR3 spells CSAGHRGHLVQYF. As DNA, the CDR3 is TGCAGCGCCGGGCACAGGGGCCATTTGGTTCAGTACTTC.

The rearrangement joins TRBV6-1 to TRBJ2-1; tentatively, D is TRBD2 (6 bases). In germline, CDR1 is MNHNS, CDR2 SASEGT. Between the trimmed V and J ends, which lost 7 bases and 0 bases, there was a span of 13 bases. CDR3 length equals 15 residues. The CDR3 protein is CASTRWRGSYNEQFF. DNA of the CDR3: TGTGCCAGCACTCGGTGGAGGGGCTCCTACAATGAGCAGTTCTTC.

The V gene is TRBV20-1, the J gene TRBJ1-1; 7 bases map to TRBD1. V was pared by 2 bases and J by 5 bases, with 2 bases of the junction left unmatched. The CDR3 spans 12 residues. Per germline, CDR1 DFQATT and CDR2 SNEGSKA (reference sequence). CDR3 loop: CSARIQGTEAFF. CDR3 DNA: TGCAGTGCTAGAATACAGGGGACTGAAGCTTTCTTT.

V is TRBV7-2 and J is TRBJ2-7, with D unclear. There are 14 residues in the CDR3. Trimming shortened V by 3 bases and J by 1 base, and 10 bases separated the two germline ends. Per germline, CDR1 SGHTA and CDR2 FQGNSA. This CDR3 is CASSFWGLSYEQYF. The CDR3, as DNA: TGTGCCAGCAGCTTTTGGGGATTATCCTACGAGCAGTACTTC.

This clonotype was seen a few times. The V call is TRBV7-2, the J call TRBJ2-7; D gene uncertain. Trimming cost V 5 bases and J 3 bases, with 14 bases left between them. This CDR3 is 14 amino acids long. The germline V gene encodes CDR1 SGHTA and CDR2 FQGNSA. The CDR3: CASSISPRYYEQYF. For the CDR3, the DNA is TGTGCCAGCAGCATATCCCCTAGATACTACGAGCAGTACTTC.

This clonotype was detected only a few times. This chain connects TRBV20-1 to TRBJ2-7; D is possibly TRBD2 (5 bases). CDR1 DFQATT and CDR2 SNEGSKA come from the germline V gene (reference sequence). This CDR3 contains 16 residues. Trimming took 2 bases from V and 3 from J, leaving 20 bases between them. The CDR3 region is CSARPEVSIRFYEQYF. The CDR3 bases are TGCAGTGCTAGACCGGAGGTATCTATCCGTTTCTACGAGCAGTACTTC.

V and J are TRBV6-2 or TRBV6-3 and TRBJ2-7; D is unclear. The CDR3 covers 12 residues. From germline, CDR1 is MNHEY and CDR2 SVGEGT. Trimming cost V 7 bases and J 3 bases, with 10 bases left between them. In DNA, the CDR3 is TGTGCCAGCACCAACTCGGGCTACGAGCAGTACTTC. Protein: CASTNSGYEQYF.

The chain employs TRBV6-5 and TRBJ2-2; D is unresolved. The germline gives CDR1 MNHEY, CDR2 SVGAGI. Trimming stripped 1 base from V and 6 bases from J, with 6 bases between. This CDR3 spans 13 amino acids. CDR3 sequence reads: CASSYFRPGELFF. The CDR3 bases are TGTGCCAGCAGTTACTTCAGGCCCGGGGAGCTGTTTTTT.

V is TRBV6-5 and J is TRBJ2-7; D gene ambiguous. Trimming shortened V by 7 bases and J by 1 base, and 11 bases separated the two germline ends. This CDR3 has 13 amino acids. Germline assignment: CDR1 MNHEY and CDR2 SVGAGI. The CDR3 bases are TGTGCCAGCAATTCAAGGAATTCCTACGAGCAGTACTTC. This translates into CASNSRNSYEQYF.

The chain employs TRBV7-9 and TRBJ2-1; 12 bases map to TRBD1. Trimming took 4 bases from V and 8 from J; bases not matched to a gene: 9. Germline-derived CDR1 and CDR2 are SEHNR and FQNEAQ (reference sequence). This CDR3 contains 16 residues. The CDR3 coding sequence is TGTGCCAGCAGCTCGACTCCGGGACAGGGGGCTGATGAGCAGTTCTTC. Residues: CASSSTPGQGADEQFF. Filled out from reference TRBV7-9 and TRBJ2-1, the complete variable domain reads DTGVSQNPRHKITKRGQNVTFRCDPISEHNRLYWYRQTLGQGPEFLTYFQNEAQLEKSRLLSDRFSAERPKGSFSTLEIQRTEQGDSAMYLCASSSTPGQGADEQFFGPGTRLTVL.

This clonotype was recorded a few times. The chain combines TRBV5-1 with TRBJ1-5, with 7 bases that match TRBD1. The CDR3 has 15 amino acids. The ends lost 0 bases at V and 6 bases at J; junction bases unmatched: 6. The V gene's germline CDR1 is SGHRS and CDR2 YFSETQ. CDR3 protein: CASSLGQGKSQPQHF. CDR3 DNA: TGCGCCAGCAGCTTGGGACAGGGAAAAAGTCAGCCCCAGCATTTT.

The sample holds a few counts of this clonotype. The V and J genes are TRBV4-1 and TRBJ2-7; maybe TRBD2 (6 bases). The CDR3 is 15 residues long. Germline-derived CDR1 and CDR2 are MGHRA and YSYEKL. With 3 bases removed from V and 4 bases from J, the gap between germline ends came to 16 bases. The CDR3 nucleotides are TGCGCCAGCAGCCAGCGGGACTCAAACGCGTACGAGCAGTACTTC. This encodes CASSQRDSNAYEQYF.

The chain links TRBV6-2 or TRBV6-3 to TRBJ2-7; either TRBD1 or TRBD2 may supply D (5 bases each). This CDR3 region has 14 residues. Deletions cut 6 bases from V and 1 base from J, with 13 bases between. Germline V gene lookup returns CDR1 MNHEY and CDR2 SVGEGT. CDR3 sequence reads: CASRPTGPSYEQYF. Here the CDR3 DNA reads TGTGCCAGCAGACCAACGGGACCATCCTACGAGCAGTACTTC.

The chain recombines TRBV24-1 with TRBJ2-3; D perhaps matches TRBD2 (6 bases). The CDR3 is made up of 15 amino acids. The V gene lost 9 bases and the J gene lost 4 bases, with 19 bases spanning the gap. The germline V gene has CDR1 KGHDR and CDR2 SFDVKD. DNA for the CDR3: TGTGCCACCGGAGGAGGAGGGAGGAGCGCAGATACGCAGTATTTT. Amino acids: CATGGGGRSADTQYF.

This clonotype has only a few counts. This chain joins TRBV29-1 and TRBJ2-1; 12 positions match TRBD2. In germline, CDR1 is SQVTM, CDR2 ANQGSEA. This CDR3 is 15 amino acids long. The V segment lost 3 bases and the J segment 9 bases; nucleotides outside the gene matches: 9. CDR3 sequence reads: CSVEGGLAGGGEQFF. The DNA of the CDR3 is TGCAGCGTTGAGGGGGGGCTAGCGGGAGGGGGTGAGCAGTTCTTC.

V is TRBV12-3 or TRBV12-4 and J is TRBJ2-7; D possibly corresponds to TRBD2 (6 bases). V lost 7 bases and J lost 5, with 15 bases in between. The CDR3 consists of 13 residues. The DNA of the CDR3 is TGTGCCAGCACCAAATTTACGGGAGACGAGCAGTACTTC. This encodes CASTKFTGDEQYF.

Remarks on this clonotype: This clone may be a read error of a much larger clone one base away. The genes are TRBV20-1 and TRBJ2-3; perhaps TRBD2 as D (7 bases). Germline CDR1 DFQATT, CDR2 SNEGSKA (reference sequence). The V end was cut by 1 base, the J end by 5 bases, with 13 bases between. This CDR3 has 14 residues. The CDR3 region is CSARVLGGGDTQYF. The CDR3 coding sequence is TGCAGTGCTAGAGTTCTAGGGGGGGGAGATACGCAGTATTTT.

V is TRBV6-2 or TRBV6-3 and J is TRBJ1-1, with D hard to call. Trimming cost V 1 base and J 0 bases, with 6 bases left between them. The length of the CDR3 is 14 residues. CDR1 is MNHEY and CDR2 is SVGEGT in the germline V gene. For the CDR3, the DNA is TGTGCCAGCAGTTACTTCTCGATGAACACTGAAGCTTTCTTT. Translation: CASSYFSMNTEAFF.